The entry that follows covers one T cell receptor (beta chain) sequence. The antigen remains undetermined. The CDR3 runs 14 residues. CDR1 and CDR2 (germline): SNHLY, FYNNEI. J was trimmed by 3 bases and V by 11 bases; bases with no gene match: 11. This entry is derived from a study of T cell responses to AZD1222 COVID-19 vaccine. Study-level findings and limits: Close to half of spike-specific TCRs reportedly recognize unmutated variant regions.

Profiling relied on immunoSEQ multiplex PCR, and the TCRdb table lists in-frame clones only, not all of them. Here the sample spans fewer than 85,000 clones, 70% to 90% being singletons. Sequenced material: peripheral blood, taken 28 days after the second AZD1222 dose. This TCR came from an adult who received the AZD1222 COVID-19 vaccine. This chain uses TRBV2 with TRBJ1-1, with 8 bases identical to TRBD1. This CDR3 reads CAGRGQGRYTEAFF. The CDR3 DNA is TGTGCCGGCCGCGGACAGGGAAGGTACACTGAAGCTTTCTTT.